This T cell receptor (beta chain) was sequenced for a study of monozygotic twins with inflammatory bowel disease. CDR1 SGHAT and CDR2 FQNNGV come from the germline V gene. The CDR3 length is 18 residues. Researchers used 3500 ng of total RNA for each TCR library. cDNA was produced in eight separate reactions per sample. From the 5' RACE reads, TCRdb lists one entry per CDR3 protein and no DNA. The record lists just over 300,000 distinct CDR3 sequences, of which the ten most abundant hold 5.5% to 6.5%. This receptor was obtained from a human donor with ulcerative colitis or Crohn's disease, or a healthy co-twin of an affected twin (not recorded which). The chain employs TRBV11-2 and TRBJ2-7; TCRdb selects TRBD1, and the lack of DNA leaves this call unchecked. The sequencing sample was made of blood. CDR3: CASSLDPLSGTGNYEQYF.